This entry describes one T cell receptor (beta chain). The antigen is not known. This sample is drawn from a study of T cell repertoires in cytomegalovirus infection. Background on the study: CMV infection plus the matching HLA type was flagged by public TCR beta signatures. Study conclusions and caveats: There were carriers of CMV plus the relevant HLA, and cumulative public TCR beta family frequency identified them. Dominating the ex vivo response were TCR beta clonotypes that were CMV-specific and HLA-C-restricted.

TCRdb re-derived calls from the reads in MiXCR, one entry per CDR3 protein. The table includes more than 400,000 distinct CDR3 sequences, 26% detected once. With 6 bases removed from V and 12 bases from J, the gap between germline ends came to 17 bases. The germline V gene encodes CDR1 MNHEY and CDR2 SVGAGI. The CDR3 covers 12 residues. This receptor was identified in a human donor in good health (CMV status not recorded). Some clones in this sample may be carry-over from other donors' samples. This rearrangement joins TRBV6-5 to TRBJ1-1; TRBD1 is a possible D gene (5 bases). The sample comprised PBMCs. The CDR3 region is CASRPGQGQSFF. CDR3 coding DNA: TGTGCCAGCAGACCCGGGCAGGGCCAGTCTTTCTTT.